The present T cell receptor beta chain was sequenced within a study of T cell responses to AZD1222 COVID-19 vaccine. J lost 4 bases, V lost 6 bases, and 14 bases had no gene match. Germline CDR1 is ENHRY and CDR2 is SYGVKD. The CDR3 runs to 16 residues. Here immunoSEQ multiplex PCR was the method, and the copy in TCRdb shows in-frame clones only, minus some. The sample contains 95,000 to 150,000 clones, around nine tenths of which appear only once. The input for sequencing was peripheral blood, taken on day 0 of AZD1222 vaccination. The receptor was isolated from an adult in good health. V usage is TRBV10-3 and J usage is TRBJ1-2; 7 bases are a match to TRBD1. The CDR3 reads CAISGDQTPGGYGYTF. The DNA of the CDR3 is TGTGCCATCAGCGGAGACCAGACGCCAGGGGGCTATGGCTACACCTTC.